This TCR beta chain came from a study of identifying expanded T cells in peripheral blood (dated by TCRdb to about 2019). Looking at the study overall: Separate aliquots of the same genomic DNA pool were sequenced to produce technical replicates, and four replicates were compared in pairs.

With respect to this clone: There is no known antigen for this receptor. The sample holds no much larger clone one base away, and base qualities are not on file.

Points the paper makes about the study in general: For all healthy donors, the variance in clone template counts between approximately 2-week samples rose significantly as total template count increased. The authors expected biological variance in healthy repertoires might increase further over much longer intervals such as months to years. Around 1.3 differentially abundant clones were flagged by the binomial model between technical replicates, whereas about 17 and 20 were flagged over around two weeks and four weeks, respectively. Across all healthy-donor time intervals, the beta-binomial model significantly cut both the number of clones called differentially abundant and the false-positive rate.

TCRbeta CDR3 regions were profiled with the immunoSEQ Assay using bias-controlled multiplex PCR amplification of genomic DNA. In the authors' own workflow: To quantify the absolute abundance of each unique TCRbeta CDR3 region, the sequences were collapsed and filtered. Differential abundance was tested with a binomial (Fisher-equivalent) model and with a beta-binomial model adding time-dependent variance fitted from healthy donors. Clones with fewer than 5 combined templates were removed, and a clone was called differentially abundant if the clone's Benjamini-Hochberg FDR was below 0.01. Using the form v = (b*log(k)+a)^2, the beta-binomial variance was modeled as a function of the total template count across the two samples. Drawn from immuneACCESS, this table holds only the in-frame rearrangements with V and J called that TCRdb kept. Clones are partly lost; checked studies trace under half to an unresolved V gene and leave the rest unexplained. Clonal size and the V and J genes are those of that table, whereas D and trimming came from the DNA. In all, the sample holds about 58,000 clones, and about 85% of those were seen once. The leading ten clones occupy approximately 19% of the sample.

Spanning cysteine to phenylalanine, the CDR3 consists of 16 amino acids. Here the CDR3 DNA is all that survives: 48 bases in frame from base 1. At the junction V is shortened by 5 bases and J by 4 bases; bases outside the gene matches: 14. As encoded in the germline V gene (reference sequence), CDR1 is PRHDT while CDR2 is FYEKMQ. No immune events, such as infections, were documented for the healthy donors during the collection period. To calibrate time-dependent variance in a beta-binomial model of T-cell clone differential abundance, blood repertoires from healthy donors were used as a training cohort. There were 10 healthy donors in the training cohort, of whom 3 were female and 7 were male. On average the donors were 43 years old, and their ages spanned about 25 to 64 years. Obtained from a commercial supplier, whole blood was collected from each healthy donor at three time points set two weeks apart. For immunosequencing, genomic DNA was extracted from whole blood that had not been sorted.

The sequenced sample consisted of blood. The clonotype comes from a person between 18 and 75 years old in good health. This sequence uses TRBV13 and TRBJ2-7, with TRBD1 matching 7 junction bases. In nucleotides, the sequence is TGTGCCAGCAGCACCGGACAGGCCCCCCGCCCATACGAGCAGTACTTC. Translated, it reads CASSTGQAPRPYEQYF.